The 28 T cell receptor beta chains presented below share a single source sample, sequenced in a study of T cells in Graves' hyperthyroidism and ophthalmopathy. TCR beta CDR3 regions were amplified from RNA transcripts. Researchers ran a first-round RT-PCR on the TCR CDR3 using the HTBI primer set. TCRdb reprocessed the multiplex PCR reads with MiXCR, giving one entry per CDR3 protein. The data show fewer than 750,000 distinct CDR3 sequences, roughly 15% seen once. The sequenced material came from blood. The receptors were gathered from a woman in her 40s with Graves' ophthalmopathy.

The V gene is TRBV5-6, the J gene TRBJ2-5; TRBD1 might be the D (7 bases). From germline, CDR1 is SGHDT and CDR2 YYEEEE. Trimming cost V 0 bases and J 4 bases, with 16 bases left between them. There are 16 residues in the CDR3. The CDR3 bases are TGTGCCAGCAGCTTGGTCCAGGGGGGTACGAGAGAGACCCAGTACTTC. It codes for CASSLVQGGTRETQYF.

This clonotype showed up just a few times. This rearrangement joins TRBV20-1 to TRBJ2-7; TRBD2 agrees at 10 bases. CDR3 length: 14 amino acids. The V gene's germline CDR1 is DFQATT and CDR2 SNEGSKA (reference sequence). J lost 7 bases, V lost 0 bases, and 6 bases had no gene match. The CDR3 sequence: CSARDPTSGHEQYF. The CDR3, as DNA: TGCAGTGCTAGAGACCCGACTAGCGGGCATGAGCAGTACTTC.

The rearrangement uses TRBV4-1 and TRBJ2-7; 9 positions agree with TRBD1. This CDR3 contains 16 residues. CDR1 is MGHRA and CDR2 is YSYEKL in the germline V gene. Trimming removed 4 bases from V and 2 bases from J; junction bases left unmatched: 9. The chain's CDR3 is CASSLVWGTGTYEQYF. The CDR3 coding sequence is TGCGCCAGCAGCCTGGTCTGGGGGACAGGGACCTACGAGCAGTACTTC.

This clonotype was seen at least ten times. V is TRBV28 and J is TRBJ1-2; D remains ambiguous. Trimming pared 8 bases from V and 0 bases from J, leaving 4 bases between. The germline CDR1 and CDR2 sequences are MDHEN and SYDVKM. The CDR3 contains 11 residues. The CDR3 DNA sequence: TGTGCCAGCGACACTAACTATGGCTACACCTTC. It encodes CASDTNYGYTF.

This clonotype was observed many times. The CDR3: CSARASEGRDFSPLHF. The CDR3 nucleotides read TGCAGTGCTAGAGCTAGCGAGGGCAGGGACTTTTCACCCCTCCACTTT. The chain recombines TRBV20-1 with TRBJ1-6; perhaps TRBD1 as D (5 bases). The CDR3 length is 16 residues. V was pared by 1 base and J by 9 bases, with 19 bases between. The germline gives CDR1 DFQATT, CDR2 SNEGSKA (reference sequence).

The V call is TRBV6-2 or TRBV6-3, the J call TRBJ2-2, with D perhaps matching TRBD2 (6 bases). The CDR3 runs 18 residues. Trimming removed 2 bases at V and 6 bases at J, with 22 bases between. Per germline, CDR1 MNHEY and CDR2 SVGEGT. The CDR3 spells CASSYLKAGSGKAGELFF. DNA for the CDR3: TGTGCCAGCAGTTACCTAAAAGCCGGGAGCGGTAAGGCCGGGGAGCTGTTTTTT.

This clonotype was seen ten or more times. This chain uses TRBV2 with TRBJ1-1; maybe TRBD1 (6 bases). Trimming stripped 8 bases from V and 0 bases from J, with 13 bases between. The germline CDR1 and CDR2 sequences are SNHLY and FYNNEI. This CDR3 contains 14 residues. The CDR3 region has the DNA TGTGCCAGCCGGGACACCCGAATGAACACTGAAGCTTTCTTT. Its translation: CASRDTRMNTEAFF.

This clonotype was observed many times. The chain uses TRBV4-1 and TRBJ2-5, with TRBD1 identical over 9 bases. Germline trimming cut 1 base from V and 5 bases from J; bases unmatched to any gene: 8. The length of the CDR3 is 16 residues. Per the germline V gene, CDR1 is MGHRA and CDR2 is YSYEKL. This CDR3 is CASSQVGTGSSETQYF. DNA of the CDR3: TGCGCCAGCAGCCAAGTGGGGACAGGGAGTTCGGAGACCCAGTACTTC.

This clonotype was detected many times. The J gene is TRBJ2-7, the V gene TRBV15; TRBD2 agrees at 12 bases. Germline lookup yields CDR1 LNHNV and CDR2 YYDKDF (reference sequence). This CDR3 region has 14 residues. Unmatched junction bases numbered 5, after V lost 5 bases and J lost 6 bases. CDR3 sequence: CATSPGTSGFEQYF. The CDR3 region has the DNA TGTGCCACCAGCCCCGGGACTAGCGGGTTCGAGCAGTACTTC.

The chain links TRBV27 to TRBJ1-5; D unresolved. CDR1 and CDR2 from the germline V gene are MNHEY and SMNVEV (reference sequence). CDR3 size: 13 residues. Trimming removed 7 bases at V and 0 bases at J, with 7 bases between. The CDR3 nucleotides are TGTGCCAGCAAACTGAATAGCAATCAGCCCCAGCATTTT. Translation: CASKLNSNQPQHF.

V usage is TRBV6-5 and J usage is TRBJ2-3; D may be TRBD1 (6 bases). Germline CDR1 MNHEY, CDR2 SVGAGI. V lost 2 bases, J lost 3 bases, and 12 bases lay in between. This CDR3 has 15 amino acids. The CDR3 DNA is TGTGCCAGCAGTTACGCCCACGGGACAACAGATACGCAGTATTTT. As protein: CASSYAHGTTDTQYF.

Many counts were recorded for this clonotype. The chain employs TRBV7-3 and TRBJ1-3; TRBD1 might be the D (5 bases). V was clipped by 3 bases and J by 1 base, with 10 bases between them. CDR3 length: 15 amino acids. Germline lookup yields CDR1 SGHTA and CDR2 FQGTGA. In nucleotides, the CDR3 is TGTGCCAGCAGCTTGGAGGGGCCTTCTGGAAACACCATATATTTT. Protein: CASSLEGPSGNTIYF.

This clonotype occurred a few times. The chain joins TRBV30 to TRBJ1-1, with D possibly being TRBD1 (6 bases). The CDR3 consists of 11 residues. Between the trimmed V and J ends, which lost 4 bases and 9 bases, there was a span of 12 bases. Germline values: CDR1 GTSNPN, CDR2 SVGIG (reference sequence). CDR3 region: CAWTAGGKAFF. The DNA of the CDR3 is TGTGCCTGGACTGCCGGGGGCAAAGCTTTCTTT.

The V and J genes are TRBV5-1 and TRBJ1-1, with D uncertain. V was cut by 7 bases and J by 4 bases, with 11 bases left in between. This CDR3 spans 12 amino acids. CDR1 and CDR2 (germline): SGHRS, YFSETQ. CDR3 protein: CASLGESTEAFF. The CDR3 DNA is TGCGCCAGCCTCGGGGAGAGCACTGAAGCTTTCTTT.

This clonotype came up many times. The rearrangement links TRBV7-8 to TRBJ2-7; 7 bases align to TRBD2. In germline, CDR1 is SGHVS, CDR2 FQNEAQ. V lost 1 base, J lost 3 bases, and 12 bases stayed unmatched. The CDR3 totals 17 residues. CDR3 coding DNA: TGTGCCAGCAGCTTAGAAAGTCCCCTAGCGGCATACTACGAGCAGTACTTC. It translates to CASSLESPLAAYYEQYF.

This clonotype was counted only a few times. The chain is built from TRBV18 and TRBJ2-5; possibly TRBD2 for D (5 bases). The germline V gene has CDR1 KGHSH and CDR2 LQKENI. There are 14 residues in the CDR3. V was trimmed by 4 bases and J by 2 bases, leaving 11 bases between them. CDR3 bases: TGTGCCAGCTCACGTCCGGGATCTCAAGAGACCCAGTACTTC. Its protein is CASSRPGSQETQYF.

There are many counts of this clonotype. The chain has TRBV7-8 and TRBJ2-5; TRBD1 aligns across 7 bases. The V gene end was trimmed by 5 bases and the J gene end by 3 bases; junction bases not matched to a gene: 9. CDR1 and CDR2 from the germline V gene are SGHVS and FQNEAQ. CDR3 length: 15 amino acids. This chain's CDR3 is CASSPATGKEETQYF. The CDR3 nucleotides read TGTGCCAGCAGCCCCGCGACAGGGAAGGAAGAGACCCAGTACTTC.

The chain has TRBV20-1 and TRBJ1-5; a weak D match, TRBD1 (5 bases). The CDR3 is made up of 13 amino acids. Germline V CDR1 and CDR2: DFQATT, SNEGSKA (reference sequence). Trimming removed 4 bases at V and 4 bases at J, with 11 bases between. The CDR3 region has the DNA TGCAGTGCTATAGACCGGGGGAATCAGCCCCAGCATTTT. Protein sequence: CSAIDRGNQPQHF.

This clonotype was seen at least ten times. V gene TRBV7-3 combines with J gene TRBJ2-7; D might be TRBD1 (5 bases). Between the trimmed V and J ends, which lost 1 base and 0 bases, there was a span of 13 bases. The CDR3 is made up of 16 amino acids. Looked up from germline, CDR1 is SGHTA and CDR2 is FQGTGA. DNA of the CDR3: TGTGCCAGCAGCTTAAGGGGCCTCCAAAGCTCCTACGAGCAGTACTTC. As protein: CASSLRGLQSSYEQYF.

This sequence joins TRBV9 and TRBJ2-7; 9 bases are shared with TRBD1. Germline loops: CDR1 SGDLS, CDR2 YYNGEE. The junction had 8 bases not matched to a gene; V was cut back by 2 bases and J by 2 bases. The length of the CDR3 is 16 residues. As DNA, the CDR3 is TGTGCCAGCAGCGTCGACGGGACAGGGTCACCCTACGAGCAGTACTTC. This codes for CASSVDGTGSPYEQYF.

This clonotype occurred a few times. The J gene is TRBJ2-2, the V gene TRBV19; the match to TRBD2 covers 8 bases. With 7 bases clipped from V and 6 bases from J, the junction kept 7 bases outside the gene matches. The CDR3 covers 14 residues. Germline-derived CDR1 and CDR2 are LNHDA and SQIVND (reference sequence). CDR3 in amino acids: CASNWRREAGELFF. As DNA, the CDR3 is TGTGCCAGTAATTGGCGGCGGGAGGCCGGGGAGCTGTTTTTT. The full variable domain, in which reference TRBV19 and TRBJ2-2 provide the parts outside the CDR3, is DGGITQSPKYLFRKEGQNVTLSCEQNLNHDAMYWYRQDPGQGLRLIYYSQIVNDFQKGDIAEGYSVSREKKESFPLTVTSAQKNPTAFYLCASNWRREAGELFFGEGSRLTVL.

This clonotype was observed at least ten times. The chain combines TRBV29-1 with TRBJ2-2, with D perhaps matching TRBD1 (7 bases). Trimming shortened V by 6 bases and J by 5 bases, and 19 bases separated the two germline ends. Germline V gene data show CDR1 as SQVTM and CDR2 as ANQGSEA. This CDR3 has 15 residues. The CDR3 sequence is CSVDPPGGRTGELFF. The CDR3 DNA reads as TGCAGCGTCGACCCTCCAGGGGGGAGAACCGGGGAGCTGTTTTTT.

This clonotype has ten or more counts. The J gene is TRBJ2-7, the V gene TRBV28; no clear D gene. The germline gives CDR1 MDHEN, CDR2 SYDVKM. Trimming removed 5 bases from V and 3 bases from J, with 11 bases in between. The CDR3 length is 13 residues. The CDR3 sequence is CASSRVTDYEQYF. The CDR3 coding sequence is TGTGCCAGCAGTAGGGTTACTGACTACGAGCAGTACTTC.

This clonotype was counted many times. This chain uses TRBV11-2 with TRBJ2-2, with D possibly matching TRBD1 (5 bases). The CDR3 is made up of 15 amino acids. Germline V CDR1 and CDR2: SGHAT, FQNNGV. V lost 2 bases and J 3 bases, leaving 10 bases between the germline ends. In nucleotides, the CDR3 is TGTGCCAGCAGCTTATATGGGGCGGACACCGGGGAGCTGTTTTTT. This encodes CASSLYGADTGELFF.

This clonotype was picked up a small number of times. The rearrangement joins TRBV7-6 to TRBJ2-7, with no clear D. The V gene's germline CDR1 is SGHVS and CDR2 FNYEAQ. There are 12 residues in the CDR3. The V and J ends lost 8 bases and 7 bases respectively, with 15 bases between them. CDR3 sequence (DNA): TGTGCCAGCGGTTTTAGGGAAGTGGAGCAGTACTTC. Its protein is CASGFREVEQYF.

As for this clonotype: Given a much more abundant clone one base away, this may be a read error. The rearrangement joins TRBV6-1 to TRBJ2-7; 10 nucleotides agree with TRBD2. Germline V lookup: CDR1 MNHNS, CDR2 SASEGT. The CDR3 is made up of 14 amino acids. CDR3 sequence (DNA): TGTGCCAGCAGTAGGCTAGCGGGAGTCTACGAGCGGTACTTC. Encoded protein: CASSRLAGVYERYF.

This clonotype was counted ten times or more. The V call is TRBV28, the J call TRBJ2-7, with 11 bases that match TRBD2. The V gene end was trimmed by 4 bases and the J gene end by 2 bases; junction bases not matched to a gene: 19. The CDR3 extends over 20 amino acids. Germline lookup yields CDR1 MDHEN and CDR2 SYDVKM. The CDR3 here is CASSYSPGTSGSVGTYEQYF. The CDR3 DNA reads TGTGCCAGCAGTTATTCTCCCGGGACTAGCGGATCTGTTGGCACCTACGAGCAGTACTTC.

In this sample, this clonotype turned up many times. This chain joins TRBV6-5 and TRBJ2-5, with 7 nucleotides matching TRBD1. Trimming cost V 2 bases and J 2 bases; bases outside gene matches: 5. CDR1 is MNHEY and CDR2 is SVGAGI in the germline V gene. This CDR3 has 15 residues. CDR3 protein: CASSYLGTAQETQYF. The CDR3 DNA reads TGTGCCAGCAGTTACCTTGGGACAGCACAAGAGACCCAGTACTTC.